This T cell receptor beta chain was profiled in a study of control samples from healthy donors and cancer patients. The repertoire was sequenced with immunoSEQ multiplex PCR; TCRdb's copy has only in-frame clones and lacks some. This sample has 100,000 to 150,000 clones, with more than 85% found just once. V was clipped by 2 bases and J by 4 bases, with 9 bases between them. This CDR3 spans 13 amino acids. Germline V gene data show CDR1 as SGHKS and CDR2 as YYEKEE (reference sequence). Sample: blood. V is TRBV5-5 and J is TRBJ1-1; D gene unclear. The clonotype was recovered from a man aged 18 to 29 in good health. CDR3 in amino acids: CASSLTRTTEAFF. In nucleotides, the CDR3 is TGTGCCAGCAGCTTAACACGGACCACTGAAGCTTTCTTT.